This T cell receptor beta chain was recorded in a study of blood T cell repertoires in COVID-19. Background on the study: T cells, B-cell-depleted T cells, or PBMCs supplied cDNA or gDNA.

Repertoires were generated with immunoSEQ multiplex PCR, while TCRdb's copy carries only in-frame clones and drops some. Of approximately 290,000 clones listed, roughly 90% were seen once; the top ten hold roughly 0.8%. Trimming cost V 1 base and J 15 bases; bases outside gene matches: 5. CDR1 PRHDT and CDR2 FYEKMQ come from the germline V gene (reference sequence). The CDR3 runs 12 residues. This receptor was identified in a man aged 25-40 years with acute or convalescent COVID-19. Sequenced: peripheral blood. The chain links TRBV13 to TRBJ2-2; 7 nucleotides match TRBD2. CDR3 loop: CASSLEAGSLFF. The CDR3 DNA reads TGTGCCAGCAGCTTAGAAGCGGGAAGCTTGTTTTTT.